The 22 T cell receptor beta chains in this list originate from one sample, sequenced in a study of T-cell memory formation after mild COVID-19 (dated by TCRdb to the early 2020s). Libraries came from 5' RACE. Reads for this sample came from an Illumina NovaSeq 6000. Clones were called with MiXCR by TCRdb after fastp trimmed the public reads at Q25, and only in-frame beta chains were retained. All rows with the same CDR3 protein become a single entry with the most common DNA and genes. The sample contains approximately 65,000 distinct CDR3 sequences, approximately 15% of them found a single time. The top ten clonotypes cover 30% to 35% of the sample. Sequenced input: PBMCs or a T cell subset sorted from them (not recorded which). The receptor set was obtained from an adult woman who had mild COVID-19 (a few samples of this study predate the infection). The sample titles of this study are shuffled in the database, so cell type and time point are left out; the donor was told from shared clones.

CDR3 in amino acids: CASKKDIHNEQFF. CDR3 nucleotide sequence: TGTGCCAGCAAGAAAGACATCCACAATGAGCAGTTCTTC. The gene calls are TRBV28 and TRBJ2-1; D remains unclear. Germline V gene sequence: CDR1 MDHEN, CDR2 SYDVKM. Trimming shortened V by 7 bases and J by 5 bases, and 12 bases separated the two germline ends. The CDR3 sequence is 13 residues long.

V gene TRBV9 combines with J gene TRBJ2-5; D is ambiguous. The CDR3 sequence is 16 residues long. Deletions cut 0 bases from V and 3 bases from J, with 15 bases between. Germline V gives CDR1 SGDLS, CDR2 YYNGEE. The CDR3 reads CASSVGVTRFKETQYF. CDR3 DNA: TGTGCCAGCAGCGTAGGAGTCACTCGCTTCAAAGAGACCCAGTACTTC.

The chain recombines TRBV7-9 with TRBJ2-7; unclear D gene. This CDR3 has 13 residues. V was pared by 4 bases and J by 7 bases, with 14 bases between. From germline, CDR1 is SEHNR and CDR2 FQNEAQ (reference sequence). The CDR3 region is CASSSPHGGEQYF. The DNA for the CDR3 is TGTGCCAGCAGCTCCCCCCACGGTGGGGAGCAGTACTTC.

The sample holds a few counts of this clonotype. CDR3 bases: TGTGCCAGCAGCGCCCAGGACCACAATGAGCAGTTCTTC. Translation gives CASSAQDHNEQFF. V and J are TRBV11-1 and TRBJ2-1; D gene unclear. The V gene's germline CDR1 is SGHAT and CDR2 FQDESV (reference sequence). The ends were cut back, 5 bases at V and 5 bases at J, with 10 bases in the middle. This CDR3 has 13 amino acids. Complete variable domain (other parts from reference TRBV11-1 and TRBJ2-1): EAEVAQSPRYKITEKSQAVAFWCDPISGHATLYWYRQILGQGPELLVQFQDESVVDDSQLPKDRFSAERLKGVDSTLKIQPAELGDSAMYLCASSAQDHNEQFFGPGTRLTVL.

This CDR3 is CASRPPSTDTQYF. For the CDR3, the DNA is TGTGCCAGCAGACCCCCTAGCACAGATACGCAGTATTTT. This chain connects TRBV4-2 to TRBJ2-3; D is unresolved. The CDR3 has 13 residues. The V end was cut by 6 bases, the J end by 0 bases, with 7 bases between. The germline CDR1 and CDR2 sequences are LGHNA and YNFKEQ.

In this sample, this clonotype turned up a few times. The chain employs TRBV6-6 and TRBJ1-1; D is ambiguous. CDR1 is MNHNY, CDR2 SVGAGI, per germline (reference sequence). This CDR3 has 17 residues. Trimming took 6 bases from V and 0 from J, leaving 20 bases between them. This CDR3 reads CASSPWFASRLNTEAFF. CDR3 nucleotides: TGTGCCAGCAGCCCCTGGTTTGCCTCACGACTGAACACTGAAGCTTTCTTT.

This rearrangement joins TRBV29-1 to TRBJ1-2; D gene unclear. CDR1 SQVTM and CDR2 ANQGSEA come from the germline V gene. The ends were cut back, 3 bases at V and 4 bases at J, with 15 bases in the middle. The CDR3 sequence is 14 residues long. Here the CDR3 reads CSVEWRGSGYGYTF. The CDR3 DNA is TGCAGCGTTGAGTGGCGGGGAAGCGGCTATGGCTACACCTTC.

The J gene is TRBJ2-3, the V gene TRBV7-9; 8 bases are shared with TRBD1. This CDR3 comprises 16 residues. In germline, CDR1 is SEHNR, CDR2 FQNEAQ (reference sequence). With 3 bases clipped from V and 3 bases from J, the junction kept 8 bases outside the gene matches. The CDR3 here is CASSLRTGWVTDTQYF. CDR3 sequence (DNA): TGTGCCAGCAGCTTGCGGACAGGGTGGGTAACAGATACGCAGTATTTT.

In its sample, this clonotype was seen a few times. The rearrangement uses TRBV18 and TRBJ1-1, with D uncertain. V lost 3 bases, J lost 7 bases, and 9 bases lay in between. This CDR3 is built from 12 residues. CDR1 is KGHSH and CDR2 is LQKENI in the germline V gene. The CDR3 loop reads CASSPRKGEAFF. The CDR3 DNA sequence: TGTGCCAGCTCACCGAGGAAGGGTGAAGCTTTCTTT.

This clonotype has only a few counts. CDR3 nucleotides: TGTGCCAGCAGCCCAGGATCTTACTCCTACAATGAGCAGTTCTTC. Protein sequence: CASSPGSYSYNEQFF. V is TRBV11-3 and J is TRBJ2-1; D is unclear. The ends were cut back, 5 bases at V and 0 bases at J, with 11 bases in the middle. This CDR3 has 15 residues. Germline CDR1 and CDR2: SGHNT and YENEEA.

This chain connects TRBV3-1 to TRBJ2-5; 13 nucleotides agree with TRBD2. The CDR3 is 15 residues long. Germline V gene lookup returns CDR1 LGHDT and CDR2 YNNKEL (reference sequence). V dropped 2 bases and J dropped 5; count of bases not matched to a gene: 2. The CDR3: CASSQKGLAGETQYF. Written as DNA, the CDR3 is TGTGCCAGCAGCCAAAAGGGACTAGCGGGGGAGACCCAGTACTTC.

In this sample, this clonotype turned up a few times. This chain joins TRBV7-9 and TRBJ2-3, with D uncertain. Germline assignment: CDR1 SEHNR and CDR2 FQNEAQ (reference sequence). The CDR3 loop spans 12 amino acids. The V and J ends lost 4 bases and 5 bases respectively, with 7 bases between them. The CDR3 sequence is CASSSSVDTQYF. The CDR3 nucleotides are TGTGCCAGCAGCTCCTCGGTAGATACGCAGTATTTT. Together with reference TRBV7-9 and TRBJ2-3, the CDR3 gives the full variable domain: DTGVSQNPRHKITKRGQNVTFRCDPISEHNRLYWYRQTLGQGPEFLTYFQNEAQLEKSRLLSDRFSAERPKGSFSTLEIQRTEQGDSAMYLCASSSSVDTQYFGPGTRLTVL.

The V call is TRBV5-1, the J call TRBJ2-7; weak D call: TRBD2 (7 bases). The CDR3 covers 14 residues. Between the trimmed V and J ends, which lost 3 bases and 3 bases, there was a span of 13 bases. CDR1 and CDR2 (germline): SGHRS, YFSETQ. In DNA, the CDR3 is TGCGCCAGCAGCTGGGGGGGCCTGATCTACGAGCAGTACTTC. Its protein is CASSWGGLIYEQYF.

This clonotype has more than one count but fewer than ten. CDR3 DNA sequence: TGTGCCAGCAGCCAAGGTTGGGCAGAGAGCACAGATACGCAGTATTTT. Encoded protein: CASSQGWAESTDTQYF. The J gene is TRBJ2-3, the V gene TRBV4-2, with no clear D. The CDR3 spans 16 residues. Looked up from germline, CDR1 is LGHNA and CDR2 is YNFKEQ. The germline V and J ends were trimmed by 1 base and 0 bases, with 11 bases remaining between them.

This chain links TRBV7-9 with TRBJ2-1; no clear D. Germline V gene data show CDR1 as SEHNR and CDR2 as FQNEAQ (reference sequence). V was clipped by 5 bases and J by 4 bases, with 6 bases between them. The CDR3 sequence is 12 residues long. The CDR3 region has the DNA TGTGCCAGCAGCATAATTTACAATGAGCAGTTCTTC. Translating it yields CASSIIYNEQFF.

The rearrangement links TRBV7-9 to TRBJ1-1; 9 bases are shared with TRBD1. The CDR3 is 15 residues long. The germline gives CDR1 SEHNR, CDR2 FQNEAQ (reference sequence). Trimming took 4 bases from V and 8 from J; bases not matched to a gene: 11. The CDR3 reads CASSSQFTGGREAFF. The CDR3 bases are TGTGCCAGCAGCTCACAATTCACAGGGGGCAGGGAAGCTTTCTTT.

This clonotype was seen a few times. The chain joins TRBV29-1 to TRBJ2-1, with 10 bases that match TRBD1. J was trimmed by 7 bases and V by 3 bases; bases with no gene match: 3. The CDR3 sequence is 13 residues long. Germline V gives CDR1 SQVTM, CDR2 ANQGSEA. In DNA, the CDR3 is TGCAGCGTTGAGAGGACAGGGGGGAATGAGCAGTTCTTC. This gives the protein CSVERTGGNEQFF.

The V gene is TRBV4-2, the J gene TRBJ2-1; D remains unclear. Germline CDR1 reads LGHNA; CDR2 reads YNFKEQ. The CDR3 has 15 amino acids. V was cut by 0 bases and J by 0 bases, with 6 bases left in between. CDR3 sequence reads: CASSQESSSYNEQFF. The CDR3 DNA is TGTGCCAGCAGCCAAGAAAGTAGCTCCTACAATGAGCAGTTCTTC.

This clonotype has more than one count but fewer than ten. The chain joins TRBV7-9 to TRBJ2-5; D tentatively fits TRBD1 or TRBD2 (5 bases each). The CDR3 has 14 amino acids. Germline CDR1 is SEHNR and CDR2 is FQNEAQ (reference sequence). Trimming stripped 2 bases from V and 10 bases from J, with 17 bases between. For the CDR3, the DNA is TGTGCCAGCAGCTTAATCCACCCCCGAGGGGACCAGTACTTC. This codes for CASSLIHPRGDQYF.

This CDR3 reads CASSPHKFSYNEQFF. CDR3 DNA sequence: TGTGCCAGCAGCCCACATAAGTTCTCCTACAATGAGCAGTTCTTC. The V gene is TRBV6-1, the J gene TRBJ2-1; unclear D gene. Germline V gene lookup returns CDR1 MNHNS and CDR2 SASEGT. The CDR3 spans 15 residues. The V end was cut by 6 bases, the J end by 0 bases, with 12 bases between.

This clonotype was seen more than once but under ten times. This chain connects TRBV4-3 to TRBJ2-2, with TRBD1 matching 7 bases. V lost 3 bases and J lost 0; bases outside the gene matches: 1. Germline V lookup: CDR1 LGHNA, CDR2 YSLEER. This CDR3 contains 15 residues. For the CDR3, the DNA is TGCGCCAGCAGCCAGGGGACAGCGAACACCGGGGAGCTGTTTTTT. It encodes CASSQGTANTGELFF.

This clonotype has only a few counts. This sequence joins TRBV3-1 and TRBJ2-7; 12 bases fit TRBD2. Germline-derived CDR1 and CDR2 are LGHDT and YNNKEL (reference sequence). Trimming cost V 5 bases and J 6 bases; bases outside gene matches: 8. This CDR3 is built from 15 residues. This chain's CDR3 is CASSFKTSGRIEQYF. As DNA, the CDR3 is TGTGCCAGCAGCTTTAAGACTAGCGGGAGAATCGAGCAGTACTTC.